A selection of T cell receptor beta chains follows, all from one sample in a study of cytomegalovirus exposure and HLA in healthy donors. Generated by immunoSEQ multiplex PCR, the TCRdb table keeps only in-frame clones and is missing some. The sample records about 110,000 clones, over 60% being singletons. What was sequenced was PBMCs. The receptors were sampled from a male donor in good health and CMV-seronegative. The CDR3 runs from the conserved cysteine through the conserved F or W. The size of a clone is reported for some rows only, either as once, few or many, or as a class for expanded clones.

clone size	V gene	J gene	CDR3 protein
.	TRBV7-6	TRBJ2-7	CATRGWTGGEYEQYF
.	TRBV18	TRBJ1-5	CASSYDRGLGQPQHF
.	TRBV6-1	TRBJ1-5	CASSEGAGNNQPQHF
.	TRBV7-9	TRBJ2-7	CASSPSEGNEQYF
few	TRBV30	TRBJ1-2	CAWFAGRHGYTF
.	TRBV27	TRBJ2-7	CASSLIGSSYEQYF
few	TRBV27	TRBJ2-7	CASSLGTGEVYEQYF
.	TRBV6-6	TRBJ2-3	CASSYSLAGGTDTQYF
.	TRBV30	TRBJ1-5	CAWSQAGNQPQHF
.	TRBV6-4	TRBJ2-1	CASSDSTREYNEQFF
.	TRBV4-1	TRBJ2-1	CASSQILLRDKTLTSVF
.	TRBV25-1	TRBJ2-1	CASSIYHGLAEYNEQFF
.	TRBV10-1	TRBJ2-1	CASSGAGLAGIFSSYNEQFF
.	TRBV30	TRBJ2-5	CAWSGASGVQETQYF
.	TRBV6-1	TRBJ2-1	CASSDWQGYSYNEQFF
.	TRBV5-5	TRBJ2-2	CASSLTRQNTGELFF
.	TRBV10-3	TRBJ1-1	CAISDYQNTEAFF
.	TRBV5-1	TRBJ2-7	CASSLVGTVTYEQYF
once	TRBV27	TRBJ1-2	CASSPLRGTGNYGYTF
.	TRBV5-1	.	CASSSQRGRPSYEQYF
.	TRBV30	TRBJ2-7	CAWMSSHSSYEQYF
.	TRBV11-2	TRBJ2-1	CASSPSDSGRLNEQFF
.	TRBV2	TRBJ1-5	CASSQLGGGNQPQHF
.	TRBV15	TRBJ2-2	CATSDRGIGNTGELFF
.	TRBV20-1	TRBJ2-7	CSARDNYEQYF
.	TRBV29-1	TRBJ1-2	CSVEGAGNYGYTF
.	TRBV6-1	TRBJ1-1	CASSGRQGRVNTEAFF
.	TRBV7-2	TRBJ1-1	CASSSYRGETEAFF
.	TRBV5-5	TRBJ1-1	CASSSQTGYGTEAFF
.	TRBV27	TRBJ2-2	CASIPRRGTGELFF
.	TRBV6-7	TRBJ2-5	CASSYPRQSPETQYF
once	TRBV29-1	TRBJ2-2	CSVLGTGSGTPNTGELFF
.	TRBV6-5	TRBJ2-2	CASSYSSVNTGELFF
.	TRBV5-4	TRBJ2-7	CASSLDRGEQYF
.	TRBV1	TRBJ2-2	CTSSHDRFYTGELFF
.	TRBV15	TRBJ1-5	CATSRDWTGGNQPQHF